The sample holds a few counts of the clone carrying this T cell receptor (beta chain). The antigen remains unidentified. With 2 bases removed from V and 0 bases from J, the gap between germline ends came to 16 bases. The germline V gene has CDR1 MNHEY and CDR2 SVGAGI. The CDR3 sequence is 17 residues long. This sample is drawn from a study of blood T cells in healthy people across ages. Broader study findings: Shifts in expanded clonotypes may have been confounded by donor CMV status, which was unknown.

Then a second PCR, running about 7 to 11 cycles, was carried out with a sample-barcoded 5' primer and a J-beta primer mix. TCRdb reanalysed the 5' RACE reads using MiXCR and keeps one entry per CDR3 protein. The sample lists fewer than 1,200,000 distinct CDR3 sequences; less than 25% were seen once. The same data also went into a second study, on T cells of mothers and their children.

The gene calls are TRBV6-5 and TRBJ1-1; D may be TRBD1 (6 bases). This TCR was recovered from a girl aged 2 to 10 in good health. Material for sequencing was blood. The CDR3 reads CASSYTGVEGVNTEAFF. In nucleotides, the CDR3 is TGTGCCAGCAGTTACACGGGGGTCGAGGGGGTGAACACTGAAGCTTTCTTT.